This T cell receptor beta chain was observed in a study of technical replicates of blood from several donors. Libraries were prepared by immunoSEQ multiplex PCR; TCRdb keeps only in-frame clonotypes and omits some of them. This sample yields about 44,000 clones, of which almost 97% are seen a single time; about 0.4% belongs to the top ten. The CDR3 covers 15 residues. V shed 8 bases and J 5 bases; nucleotides not matched to a gene: 11. Germline V CDR1 and CDR2: MGHRA, YSYEKL. Sequencing used T cells isolated from PBMCs. This TCR was sampled from a human donor in good health. V is TRBV4-1 and J is TRBJ2-5, with 10 bases identical to TRBD2. Here the CDR3 reads CASSLLAGYMETQYF. CDR3 DNA: TGCGCCAGCTCCCTACTAGCGGGATATATGGAGACCCAGTACTTC.